The TCR beta chain described here comes from a study of siplizumab effects on memory and regulatory T cells (dated by TCRdb to between 2019 and 2020). Concerning the study at large: The study looked at the effect of siplizumab, an anti-CD2 antibody, on alloreactive T-cell subsets in allogeneic mixed lymphocyte reactions made from human PBMCs. The investigation overall reported the following: Greater diversity appeared to be present in unstimulated naive T cells than in memory T cells, and a substantial contribution to the alloresponse seemed to be made by naive cells. A naive or memory phenotype could not be assigned to roughly 80-97% of proliferating CD4+ or CD8+ clones. Sequences below about 10^-5 frequency were poorly captured, so only a minor fraction of alloreactive clones could be mapped to unstimulated subsets. No functional confirmation was obtained for the suppressive function of proliferating Tregs from siplizumab cultures. The cumulative frequency of alloreactive sequences traceable to unstimulated CD4+ memory T cells was significantly reduced by siplizumab. Among mappable alloreactive CD4+ clones, the Treg-derived fraction averaged nearly 70% with siplizumab versus around 25% in control reactions.

Taken from the germline V gene, the CDR1 and CDR2 loops are SGHDN and FVKESK. Spanning cysteine to phenylalanine, the CDR3 consists of 11 amino acids. This entry keeps only the CDR3 DNA: 33 bases, framed from base 1. The junction carries 6 bases between V and J, which are trimmed by 3 bases and 6 bases respectively. TCRbeta CDR3 sequencing was performed on sorted unstimulated T cells and on proliferating T cells recovered from mixed lymphocyte reactions. Fresh whole blood from around 11 HLA-typed healthy donors was used to isolate PBMCs. On this clone itself: Its antigen specificity is not known. No much larger clone is present one base from it, and per-base qualities are unavailable.

Libraries were constructed by the immunoSEQ multiplex PCR assay. Roughly 9.8 x 10^4 TCR templates per sample were assayed on the deep sequencing platform. Genomic DNA extracted from sorted T cells was used for TCRbeta CDR3 sequencing. As for the authors' bioinformatics: The R programming language was used for clonal analysis of TCRbeta CDR3 data. Unstimulated samples were compared with post-reaction CFSE-low samples to define alloreactive CD4+ and CD8+ clones. Regulatory or non-regulatory origin of alloreactive CD4+ clones was assigned by matching sequences to the sorted unstimulated Treg and non-Treg repertoires. Entries here come from immuneACCESS through TCRdb and include only in-frame sequences with V and J called. Some clones fail to appear in such tables; in the studies checked, an unresolved V gene covers under half of the shortfall, and the cause of the remainder is unknown. The V and J calls and the clone size are those of that table, but D and trimming were determined from the DNA. In all, the sample holds some 100,000 clones, and about 90% of those were seen once. The top ten clones comprise under 3% of the sample.

Recombination joined TRBV14 with TRBJ2-7; TRBD1 is possibly the D segment (5 matching bases). The sequencing input was CD4+ T cells sorted from blood. The TCR was taken from a human donor in good health. Some clones in this sample may be carry-over from other donors' samples. This receptor carries the CDR3 CASSHRAEQYF. The DNA sequence follows: TGTGCCAGCAGCCACAGGGCCGAGCAGTACTTC. With the portions outside the CDR3 filled from the reference TRBV14 and TRBJ2-7 genes, the complete variable region becomes EAGVTQFPSHSVIEKGQTVTLRCDPISGHDNLYWYRRVMGKEIKFLLHFVKESKQDESGMPNNRFLAERTGGTYSTLKVQPAELEDSGVYFCASSHRAEQYFGPGTRLTVT.